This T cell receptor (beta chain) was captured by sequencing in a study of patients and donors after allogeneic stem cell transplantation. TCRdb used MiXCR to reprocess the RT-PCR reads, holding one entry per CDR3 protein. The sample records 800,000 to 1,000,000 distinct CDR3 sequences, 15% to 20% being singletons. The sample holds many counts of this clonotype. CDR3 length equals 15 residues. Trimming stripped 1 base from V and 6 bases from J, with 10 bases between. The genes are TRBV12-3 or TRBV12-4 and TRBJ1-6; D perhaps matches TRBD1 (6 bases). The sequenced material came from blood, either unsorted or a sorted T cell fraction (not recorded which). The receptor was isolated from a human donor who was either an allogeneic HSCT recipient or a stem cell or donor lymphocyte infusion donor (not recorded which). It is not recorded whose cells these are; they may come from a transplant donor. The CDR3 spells CASSLGGQINSPLHF. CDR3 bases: TGTGCCAGCAGTTTAGGGGGACAAATTAATTCACCCCTCCACTTT.